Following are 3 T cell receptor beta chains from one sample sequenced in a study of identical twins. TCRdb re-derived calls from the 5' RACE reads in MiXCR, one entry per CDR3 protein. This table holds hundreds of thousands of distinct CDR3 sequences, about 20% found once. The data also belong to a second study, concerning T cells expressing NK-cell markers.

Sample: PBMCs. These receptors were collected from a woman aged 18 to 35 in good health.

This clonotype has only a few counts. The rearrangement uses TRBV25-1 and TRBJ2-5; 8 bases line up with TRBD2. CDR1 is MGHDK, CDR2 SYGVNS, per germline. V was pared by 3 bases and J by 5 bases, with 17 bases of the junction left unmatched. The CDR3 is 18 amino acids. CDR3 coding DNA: TGTGCCAGCAGTGATTTTGGTATGCGTACTAGCGGTTATGAGACCCAGTACTTC. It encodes CASSDFGMRTSGYETQYF. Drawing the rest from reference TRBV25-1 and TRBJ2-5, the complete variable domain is EADIYQTPRYLVIGTGKKITLECSQTMGHDKMYWYQQDPGMELHLIHYSYGVNSTEKGDLSSESTVSRIRTEHFPLTLESARPSHTSQYLCASSDFGMRTSGYETQYFGPGTRLLVL.

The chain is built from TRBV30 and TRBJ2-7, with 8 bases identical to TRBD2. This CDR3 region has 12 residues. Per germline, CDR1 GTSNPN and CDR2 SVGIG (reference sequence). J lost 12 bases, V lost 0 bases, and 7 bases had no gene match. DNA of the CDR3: TGTGCCTGGAGTGTATCCAGCGGGAGTATGTACTTC. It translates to CAWSVSSGSMYF.

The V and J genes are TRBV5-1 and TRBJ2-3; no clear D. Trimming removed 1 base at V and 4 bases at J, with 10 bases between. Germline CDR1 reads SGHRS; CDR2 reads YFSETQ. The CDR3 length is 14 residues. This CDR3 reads CASSLQSGSDTQYF. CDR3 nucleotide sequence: TGCGCCAGCAGCTTGCAGTCCGGTTCAGATACGCAGTATTTT.